These T cell receptor beta chains were read from a single sample in a study of cytomegalovirus exposure and HLA in healthy donors. The assay was immunoSEQ multiplex PCR, and TCRdb's table has in-frame clones only and misses some. The table has some 150,000 clones, 60% to 85% seen once. The source material was PBMCs. These TCRs come from a female donor in good health and CMV-seronegative. Each CDR3 is given without its conserved first and last residue. Clone size is given for some rows only: seen once, a few or many times, or a class if the clone is expanded.

. TRBJ2-1 TRBV9 ASSVAGTGGYNEQF
. TRBJ2-7 TRBV19 ASSIEVSGMYEQY
. TRBJ1-1 TRBV7-2 ASSLGTGGQAF
. TRBJ2-2 TRBV19 ASSMETSGGQNTGELF
. TRBJ2-1 TRBV28 ASSQRGVIYNEQF
. TRBJ2-2 TRBV6-1 ASSALAGARTGELF
few TRBJ2-1 TRBV20-1 SASGRAQF
. TRBJ1-4 TRBV2 ASRTDRGNEKLL
. TRBJ1-4 TRBV7-8 ASSSSEKLF
. TRBJ1-2 TRBV7-9 ASSSGQGDYGYT
. TRBJ1-4 TRBV10-1 ATTRDRGHNEKLF
. TRBJ2-5 TRBV2 ASSGGASGGLSETQY
. TRBJ2-4 TRBV28 ASTTSGGANIQY
few TRBJ2-3 TRBV27 ASSADPDRINTDTQY
. TRBJ2-7 TRBV5-8 ASSFDEAYYEQY
once TRBJ2-2 TRBV7-9 ASSLPTGTNTGELF
few TRBJ1-4 TRBV19 ASNGQVEEKLF
. TRBJ1-5 TRBV19 ASSSGDRDSNQPQH
few TRBJ1-4 TRBV5-6 ASSSGQGAEKLF
. TRBJ2-2 TRBV12-5 ASGLWGSGTSGGANTGELF
. TRBJ2-1 TRBV9 ASSPRTSVPEQF
. TRBJ2-5 TRBV7-2 ASTPDRVGPIETQY
. TRBJ1-1 TRBV29-1 SVDRGPNTEAF
. TRBJ2-1 TRBV4-3 ASSHSGGYNEQF
. TRBJ2-3 TRBV4-1 ASSLGLARSSTDTQY
. TRBJ2-7 TRBV28 ASSFDGVGEGEQY
. TRBJ1-1 TRBV28 ASSFGRGYTEAF
. TRBJ2-3 TRBV7-9 ASSLVGQLSTDTQY
. TRBJ1-5 TRBV4-1 ASSQRQGGQPQH
. TRBJ1-2 TRBV4-3 ASSQDALSDGYT
once TRBJ2-2 TRBV20-1 SARGVEELF
. TRBJ2-3 TRBV7-3 ATSTGPTDTQY
few TRBJ2-7 TRBV6-1 ASNRVYEQY
few TRBJ1-1 TRBV5-4 ASSFSTGNTEAF
once TRBJ1-4 TRBV9 ASSVGIGEEKLF
. TRBJ2-3 TRBV2 ASAGPSTDTQY
. TRBJ2-1 TRBV28 ASSRAGGEQF
. TRBJ1-2 TRBV5-8 ASSLGGGAWYGYT